The text below deals with one TCR beta chain. This clonotype was found many times. Its antigen remains undetermined. Within one base of it there is no much larger clone, and no base qualities were kept. Library preparation used 5' RACE. The listed sequencing device is Illumina HiSeq 2000. A universal primer binding site was introduced by template switching, and a unique molecular identifier was present in the final cDNA, enabling accurate counting of TCR cDNA molecules. Specific primers in the conserved constant-segment region were used to synthesize first-strand cDNA for TCR alpha and beta chains. Each cDNA library was double barcoded, with a SMART-Mk sample barcode plus Illumina barcodes, to control for contamination. TruSeq adapter sequences, together with Illumina sample barcodes, were added in two successive PCR steps. Sequencing of the TCR alpha and beta cDNA libraries was done on the Illumina HiSeq platform using custom primers. In the original analysis: MiGEC processed the raw reads to extract unique molecular identifiers, while MiXCR was used to determine the CDR3 positions. Recombination models were inferred per individual with the repgenHMM and IGoR tools using an EM algorithm. Shared clonotype analysis was performed with the tcR package in R, normalizing sharing by the product of cloneset sizes. Out-of-frame nonproductive sequences were analyzed to study raw recombination free of thymic and clonal selection effects. TCRdb reanalyzed the raw reads on its own, using fastp at Q25 for trimming and MiXCR for clone calling, and kept in-frame beta chains. Each entry merges the rows of one CDR3 protein and shows their most common DNA and genes. The V and J calls reflect TCRdb's pipeline rather than the authors' work. Counted in this sample were some 240,000 distinct CDR3 sequences; roughly a tenth of them appeared once. 10% of the sample is taken by the ten largest.

The record originates from a study of identical twins (dated by TCRdb to the mid-2010s). About the full investigation: To test whether fetal clonotypes persist, the study used deep sequencing on TCR alpha and beta repertoires from monozygotic twins, unrelated adults of various ages, and cord blood. Replicate twin experiments were performed at different times using different library preparation protocols to rule out contamination. Results the study describes overall, beyond this receptor: Recombination models systematically underestimated out-of-frame TCR alpha sharing in monozygotic twins but agreed with sharing between unrelated individuals. Fewer insertions were carried by abundant cord blood beta clonotypes; a weaker similar trend was observed in young adult naive repertoires, while no such trend was observed in memory repertoires. In beta out-of-frame sequences, excess twin sharing was weaker, because having fewer shared sequences lowered the signal-to-noise ratio. Zero-insertion analyses could be partly confounded by invariant T cells such as MAIT and iNKT, although diverse VJ usage argued against such confounding for most clonotypes. Conclusions relied on cross-sectional statistical analysis, since the same donors could not be followed over many years. Compared with coincidental sharing between unrelated individuals, an excess of low generation-probability sequences was observed among out-of-frame TCR alpha sequences shared between twins.

Every donor was a healthy Caucasian. Miltenyi CD45RO+ enrichment and human naive T-cell isolation kits were used to isolate memory (CD45RO+) and naive T cells from PBMC. Counted from cysteine to phenylalanine, this CDR3 has 14 amino acids. Of the read, only the CDR3 DNA is kept; its 42 bases are in frame from base 1. Trimming at the junction amounts to 6 bases on V and 0 bases on J, and the germline ends lie 9 bases apart. Sequences MGHDK (CDR1) and SYGVNS (CDR2) are obtained from the germline V gene. The V and J segments used are TRBV25-1 and TRBJ1-3; no D gene call is confident. This TCR derives from a man aged 45-65 years in good health. Sequenced material: memory T cells sorted from blood. In light of the paper, this sample's cell subset or site label describes: CD45RO+ enriched T cells. DNA sequence: TGTGCCAGCAGAGGGAACCCCTCTGGAAACACCATATATTTT. Translated, this gives CASRGNPSGNTIYF. Outside the CDR3, residues come from the reference TRBV25-1 and TRBJ1-3 proteins, so the full variable domain is: EADIYQTPRYLVIGTGKKITLECSQTMGHDKMYWYQQDPGMELHLIHYSYGVNSTEKGDLSSESTVSRIRTEHFPLTLESARPSHTSQYLCASRGNPSGNTIYFGEGSWLTVV.